This entry lists 26 T cell receptor beta chains sequenced from one sample in a study of beta chain features in type 1 diabetes. All of the isolated RNA was reverse transcribed, so expressed TCRB transcripts were sequenced. Clones were sequenced by immunoSEQ multiplex PCR, and TCRdb holds only the in-frame ones, with some missing. The sample contains around 500,000 clones, about 32% of which appear only once. Specimen: naive CD4+ T cells from blood. The receptors derive from a man between 18 and 35 years old in good health.

This clone was seen only a few times. This chain links TRBV7-2 with TRBJ2-5; no definite D call. Germline CDR1 reads SGHTA; CDR2 reads FQGNSA. The length of the CDR3 is 11 residues. V was pared by 2 bases and J by 5 bases, with 3 bases between. In DNA, the CDR3 is TGTGCCAGCAGCTTATGGGAGACCCAGTACTTC. Translating it yields CASSLWETQYF.

The chain combines TRBV29-1 with TRBJ2-7, with D possibly matching TRBD1 (6 bases). Trimming stripped 0 bases from V and 2 bases from J, with 8 bases between. The CDR3 consists of 13 residues. Germline values: CDR1 SQVTM, CDR2 ANQGSEA. The CDR3 coding sequence is TGCAGCGTTGAAGAGGACAGCACCTACGAGCAGTACTTC. Translated, it gives CSVEEDSTYEQYF.

The chain links TRBV2 to TRBJ2-7; 7 bases are shared with TRBD2. This CDR3 contains 12 residues. CDR1 is SNHLY, CDR2 FYNNEI, per germline. Trimming cost V 0 bases and J 12 bases; bases outside gene matches: 5. This chain's CDR3 is CASSEAPLAAYF. CDR3 nucleotides: TGTGCCAGCAGTGAAGCCCCCCTAGCGGCGTACTTC.

The genes are TRBV4-2 and TRBJ1-4; possible D gene TRBD1, 6 bases. The V gene's germline CDR1 is LGHNA and CDR2 YNFKEQ. The CDR3 totals 17 residues. The germline V and J ends were trimmed by 4 bases and 8 bases, with 23 bases remaining between them. The CDR3 loop reads CASSPGEGGDILEKLFF. In DNA form, the CDR3 reads TGTGCCAGCAGCCCCGGCGAAGGGGGGGACATACTGGAAAAACTGTTTTTT.

The chain combines TRBV29-1 with TRBJ1-1, with 8 positions matching TRBD1. The CDR3 is 14 residues long. After removal of 6 bases from V and 0 bases from J, the junction contained 6 bases not matched to a gene. Germline CDR1 reads SQVTM; CDR2 reads ANQGSEA. CDR3 residues: CSVKRTGMNTEAFF. In nucleotides, the CDR3 is TGCAGCGTCAAGCGGACAGGGATGAACACTGAAGCTTTCTTT.

In its sample, this clone was seen a few times. This chain links TRBV5-6 with TRBJ2-1; the D is unclear. Per the germline V gene, CDR1 is SGHDT and CDR2 is YYEEEE. V was clipped by 6 bases and J by 4 bases, with 11 bases between them. The length of the CDR3 is 13 residues. The CDR3 bases are TGTGCCAGCAACCCTCGGCGGTACAATGAGCAGTTCTTC. Translating gives CASNPRRYNEQFF.

This clone has only a few counts. At the DNA level, this CDR3 is encoded by other sequences in the same sample as well. V usage is TRBV6-5 and J usage is TRBJ2-5; D not certain. The V gene's germline CDR1 is MNHEY and CDR2 SVGAGI. The CDR3 has 12 amino acids. The V end was cut by 0 bases, the J end by 5 bases, with 4 bases between. The chain's CDR3 is CASSYSGETQYF. DNA for the CDR3: TGTGCCAGCAGTTACTCAGGGGAGACCCAGTACTTC.

Points on this clone: This specimen includes other DNA sequences encoding the same CDR3. For the CDR3, the DNA is TGTGCCAGCAGTTTAGCGGGACGCACAGATACGCAGTATTTT. Residues: CASSLAGRTDTQYF. The J gene is TRBJ2-3, the V gene TRBV28; tentatively, D is TRBD2 (6 bases). CDR1 is MDHEN and CDR2 is SYDVKM in the germline V gene. V was clipped by 2 bases and J by 1 base, with 7 bases between them. The CDR3 runs to 14 residues. The whole variable domain, remainder taken from reference TRBV28 and TRBJ2-3, is DVKVTQSSRYLVKRTGEKVFLECVQDMDHENMFWYRQDPGLGLRLIYFSYDVKMKEKGDIPEGYSVSREKKERFSLILESASTNQTSMYLCASSLAGRTDTQYFGPGTRLTVL.

The chain combines TRBV7-9 with TRBJ1-4; 7 positions match TRBD1. CDR1 is SEHNR and CDR2 is FQNEAQ in the germline V gene (reference sequence). The CDR3 has 15 residues. Germline trimming cut 6 bases from V and 2 bases from J; bases unmatched to any gene: 6. The CDR3 DNA reads as TGTGCCAGCAGACCTGAGGGGGCGACTAATGAAAAACTGTTTTTT. Translated, it gives CASRPEGATNEKLFF.

This rearrangement joins TRBV9 to TRBJ2-1; TRBD1 matches 9 bases. V lost 0 bases to trimming and J lost 8 bases; unmatched junction nucleotides: 9. This CDR3 is built from 16 residues. The V gene's germline CDR1 is SGDLS and CDR2 YYNGEE. The CDR3 DNA is TGTGCCAGCAGCGTAGGTTGGGGGACAGGGCTTGATGAGCAGTTCTTC. Its translation: CASSVGWGTGLDEQFF. Complete variable domain (other parts from reference TRBV9 and TRBJ2-1): DSGVTQTPKHLITATGQRVTLRCSPRSGDLSVYWYQQSLDQGLQFLIQYYNGEERAKGNILERFSAQQFPDLHSELNLSSLELGDSALYFCASSVGWGTGLDEQFFGPGTRLTVL.

This clone showed up just a few times. The rearrangement joins TRBV27 to TRBJ2-7; no firm D call. The CDR3 consists of 14 residues. The V end was cut by 4 bases, the J end by 2 bases, with 12 bases between. Per germline, CDR1 MNHEY and CDR2 SMNVEV (reference sequence). The CDR3 here is CASSYSSAAYEQYF. CDR3 in DNA: TGTGCCAGCAGTTACTCTAGTGCTGCCTACGAGCAGTACTTC.

The V gene is TRBV5-6, the J gene TRBJ2-3; the match to TRBD1 covers 10 bases. The CDR3 spans 15 residues. J gave up 5 bases and V 5 bases, and 8 bases lay outside the gene matches. Germline CDR1 reads SGHDT; CDR2 reads YYEEEE. The CDR3 is CASRRGTGEIDTQYF. DNA for the CDR3: TGTGCCAGCAGAAGAGGGACAGGGGAAATAGATACGCAGTATTTT.

The CDR3 here is CAWVGSGELFF. CDR3 in DNA: TGTGCCTGGGTAGGGTCCGGGGAGCTGTTTTTT. The chain combines TRBV30 with TRBJ2-2; D is undetermined. In germline, CDR1 is GTSNPN, CDR2 SVGIG (reference sequence). CDR3 length: 11 amino acids. V lost 5 bases and J 6 bases, leaving 7 bases between the germline ends.

This chain joins TRBV11-2 and TRBJ2-6, with TRBD1 as a possible D gene (5 bases). The CDR3 covers 18 residues. The germline CDR1 and CDR2 sequences are SGHAT and FQNNGV. Trimming cost V 5 bases and J 1 base, with 18 bases left between them. The CDR3 loop reads CASSTPGLAKSGANVLTF. CDR3 DNA sequence: TGTGCCAGCAGCACCCCAGGGTTGGCGAAGTCTGGGGCCAACGTCCTGACTTTC.

This clone has just a few counts. The identical CDR3 is also encoded by other nucleotide sequences in the sample. The chain employs TRBV6-5 and TRBJ2-7, with D unclear. With 2 bases removed from V and 2 bases from J, the gap between germline ends came to 4 bases. Germline loops: CDR1 MNHEY, CDR2 SVGAGI. CDR3 length: 12 amino acids. The CDR3 protein is CASSYGPYEQYF. CDR3 nucleotides: TGTGCCAGCAGTTACGGGCCCTACGAGCAGTACTTC.

The chain combines TRBV15 with TRBJ1-3, with 8 bases aligning to TRBD1. The V segment lost 2 bases and the J segment 10 bases; nucleotides outside the gene matches: 4. CDR1 and CDR2 from the germline V gene are LNHNV and YYDKDF (reference sequence). This CDR3 has 13 residues. CDR3 coding DNA: TGTGCCACCAGCAGACCCGGGACAGGTACCATATATTTT. This sequence encodes CATSRPGTGTIYF.

The chain is built from TRBV29-1 and TRBJ1-1, with TRBD1 matching 7 bases. Germline CDR1 reads SQVTM; CDR2 reads ANQGSEA. CDR3 length equals 13 residues. V dropped 6 bases and J dropped 5; count of bases not matched to a gene: 9. The CDR3 spells CSVRTGPGTEAFF. The DNA for the CDR3 is TGCAGCGTCCGGACAGGACCGGGGACTGAAGCTTTCTTT.

The chain carries TRBV6-6 and TRBJ1-1; TRBD1 matches 7 bases. The CDR3 length is 15 residues. The germline V gene encodes CDR1 MNHNY and CDR2 SVGAGI (reference sequence). V was pared by 0 bases and J by 4 bases, with 5 bases of the junction left unmatched. The CDR3: CASSYSSTGFTEAFF. The CDR3 nucleotides read TGTGCCAGCAGTTACTCCTCGACAGGGTTCACTGAAGCTTTCTTT.

V gene TRBV30 combines with J gene TRBJ1-5; D gene uncertain. The V end lost 0 bases, the J end lost 2 bases, and 14 bases lay between the germline ends. CDR3 length equals 16 residues. Per germline, CDR1 GTSNPN and CDR2 SVGIG (reference sequence). As DNA, the CDR3 is TGTGCCTGGAGTGTACATGCGGGCTTTGGCAATCAGCCCCAGCATTTT. This sequence encodes CAWSVHAGFGNQPQHF.

This clone turned up a few times. The rearrangement uses TRBV19 and TRBJ2-1; D not resolved. Germline loops: CDR1 LNHDA, CDR2 SQIVND (reference sequence). The length of the CDR3 is 15 residues. Trimming took off 2 bases at V and 0 bases at J, with 8 bases between the two ends. CDR3 in DNA: TGTGCCAGTAGTATAACGTTTAGCTCCTACAATGAGCAGTTCTTC. Amino acid sequence: CASSITFSSYNEQFF.

The rearrangement links TRBV5-1 to TRBJ2-3, with 7 bases matching TRBD2. Germline CDR1 SGHRS, CDR2 YFSETQ. With V trimmed by 2 bases and J by 5 bases, 8 bases remained unmatched. The CDR3 has 15 residues. This CDR3 reads CASSFGSSGGDTQYF. The CDR3, as DNA: TGCGCCAGCAGCTTCGGCTCTAGCGGCGGAGATACGCAGTATTTT.

The chain has TRBV6-6 and TRBJ2-3; the match to TRBD1 covers 7 bases. The CDR3 runs 15 residues. V lost 6 bases to trimming and J lost 4 bases; unmatched junction nucleotides: 10. Germline V lookup: CDR1 MNHNY, CDR2 SVGAGI (reference sequence). The DNA of the CDR3 is TGTGCCAGCAGAACTCCGGGACAGTCTCCAGATACGCAGTATTTT. This sequence encodes CASRTPGQSPDTQYF.

V gene TRBV21-1 combines with J gene TRBJ2-7; TRBD1 reflects the table's D call only, with no check against the DNA. TRBV21-1 is a known pseudogene. CDR3 length equals 14 residues. The CDR3 DNA reads TGTGCCAGCAGCAAAGCGCTTCGACAGGGGGAGCAGTACTTC. This sequence encodes CASSKALRQGEQYF.

This clone was recorded a few times. This CDR3 is also generated by other DNA sequences in the sample. The CDR3 region is CAWSGTGGNQPQHF. DNA of the CDR3: TGTGCCTGGAGCGGCACAGGGGGCAATCAGCCCCAGCATTTT. The V gene is TRBV30, the J gene TRBJ1-5; 7 bases are a match to TRBD1. The trim removed 3 bases at V and 2 bases at J, leaving 4 bases unmatched. CDR3 size: 14 residues. The germline gives CDR1 GTSNPN, CDR2 SVGIG (reference sequence). The variable domain in full, with the rest retrieved from reference TRBV30 and TRBJ1-5, is SQTIHQWPATLVQPVGSPLSLECTVEGTSNPNLYWYRQAAGRGLQLLFYSVGIGQISSEVPQNLSASRPQDRQFILSSKKLLLSDSGFYLCAWSGTGGNQPQHFGDGTRLSIL.

The chain recombines TRBV30 with TRBJ2-2; D perhaps matches TRBD2 (5 bases). There are 15 residues in the CDR3. Germline CDR1 is GTSNPN and CDR2 is SVGIG (reference sequence). V was clipped by 5 bases and J by 0 bases, with 13 bases between them. Here the CDR3 reads CAWSPISANTGELFF. In nucleotides, the CDR3 is TGTGCCTGGTCCCCAATTAGCGCGAACACCGGGGAGCTGTTTTTT.

J is TRBJ2-5 and V is TRBV10-3, with TRBD2 identical over 9 bases. Trimming removed 11 bases from V and 0 bases from J; junction bases left unmatched: 10. CDR1 ENHRY and CDR2 SYGVKD come from the germline V gene. The length of the CDR3 is 15 residues. CDR3 sequence: CASSAGLAYQETQYF. The CDR3, as DNA: TGTGCCTCTAGTGCGGGACTAGCTTACCAAGAGACCCAGTACTTC.